These 5 T cell receptor beta chains were all obtained from the same sample, sequenced in a study of response to subunit inactivated influenza vaccine. A single record per CDR3 protein comes from TCRdb applying MiXCR to the RT-PCR reads. The profile shows under 850,000 distinct CDR3 sequences, around 18% of them singletons. The starting material was PBMCs from blood, obtained around 5 days after vaccination. The source is a man over 45 who received an inactivated influenza vaccine.

CDR3 nucleotides: TGCAGCGTTGGGGGGGGGCTGAGCACAGATACGCAGTATTTT. This encodes CSVGGGLSTDTQYF. The chain uses TRBV29-1 and TRBJ2-3, with D maybe TRBD2 (7 bases). V lost 4 bases, J lost 0 bases, and 11 bases lay in between. CDR1 and CDR2 from the germline V gene are SQVTM and ANQGSEA. CDR3 length equals 14 residues.

This clonotype was detected a few times. The chain has TRBV10-3 and TRBJ1-4, with D uncertain. The V end was cut by 3 bases, the J end by 0 bases, with 8 bases between. Germline CDR1 and CDR2: ENHRY and SYGVKD. CDR3 size: 15 residues. CDR3 DNA: TGTGCCATCAGTGACTCCGCTGCAACTAATGAAAAACTGTTTTTT. The encoded protein is CAISDSAATNEKLFF.

This clonotype was recorded at least ten times. The J gene is TRBJ2-1, the V gene TRBV27; D tentatively fits TRBD1 or TRBD2 (5 bases each). Germline CDR1 reads MNHEY; CDR2 reads SMNVEV (reference sequence). The CDR3 is 15 amino acids. Trimming shortened V by 2 bases and J by 6 bases, and 14 bases separated the two germline ends. The CDR3 region has the DNA TGTGCCAGCAGTTTAGGGGCAGGGAGAGGCAATGAGCAGTTCTTC. It encodes CASSLGAGRGNEQFF.

The chain uses TRBV29-1 and TRBJ1-2; 8 bases line up with TRBD1. Germline V gene data show CDR1 as SQVTM and CDR2 as ANQGSEA. Unmatched junction bases numbered 7, after V lost 6 bases and J lost 4 bases. The CDR3 is 13 residues long. The CDR3 DNA follows: TGCAGCGTCAATGGACAGGGCTCCTATGGCTACACCTTC. Residues: CSVNGQGSYGYTF.

This clonotype has just a few counts. The chain couples TRBV27 to TRBJ1-1, with D possibly matching TRBD1 (5 bases). Trimming took 1 base from V and 5 from J, leaving 14 bases between them. The CDR3 is 15 amino acids. Germline CDR1 MNHEY, CDR2 SMNVEV (reference sequence). CDR3 coding DNA: TGTGCCAGCAGTTTATTTCAGGGCGGGATGACTGAAGCTTTCTTT. It is translated as CASSLFQGGMTEAFF.